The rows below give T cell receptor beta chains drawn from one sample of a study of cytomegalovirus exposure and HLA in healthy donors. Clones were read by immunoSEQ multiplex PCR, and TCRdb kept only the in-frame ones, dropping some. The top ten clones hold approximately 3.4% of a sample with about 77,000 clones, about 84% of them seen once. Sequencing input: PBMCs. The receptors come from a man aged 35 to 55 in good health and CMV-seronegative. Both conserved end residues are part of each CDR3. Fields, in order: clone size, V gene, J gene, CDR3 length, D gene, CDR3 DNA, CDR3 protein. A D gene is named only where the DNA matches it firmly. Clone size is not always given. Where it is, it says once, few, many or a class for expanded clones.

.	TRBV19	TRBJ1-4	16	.	TGTGCCAGTAGTAGCCCGGCGGGGACGCCTTCTGAAAAACTGTTTTTT	CASSSPAGTPSEKLFF
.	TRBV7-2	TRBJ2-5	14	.	TGTGCCAGCAGCTTAGTTGCAGGGTCAGGGACCCAGTACTTC	CASSLVAGSGTQYF
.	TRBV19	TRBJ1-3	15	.	TGTGCCAGTAGTATAGATCTCGGGGCTGGAAACACCATATATTTT	CASSIDLGAGNTIYF
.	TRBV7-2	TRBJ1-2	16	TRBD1	TGTGCCAGCAGCTGGGACAGGGGGATATCTGACTATGGCTACACCTTC	CASSWDRGISDYGYTF
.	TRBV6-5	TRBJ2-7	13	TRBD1	TGTGCCAGCAGTTCTCCGACAGGGCCGGAGCAGTACTTC	CASSSPTGPEQYF
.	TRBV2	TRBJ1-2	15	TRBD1	TGTGCCAGCAGCCAAAGGGCCCCGGGACAGGAAGGCTACACCTTC	CASSQRAPGQEGYTF
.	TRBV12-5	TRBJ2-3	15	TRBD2	TGTGCTAGTGGTGAGGGCGCGGGGGGACCAGATACGCAGTATTTT	CASGEGAGGPDTQYF
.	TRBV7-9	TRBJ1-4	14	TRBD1	TGTGCCAGCAGCCCCCGGAGGACAGGTGAAAAACTGTTTTTT	CASSPRRTGEKLFF
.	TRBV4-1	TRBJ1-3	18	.	TGCGCCAGCAGCCATTCACTTGGGCGGGCCCAGAGGGGAAACACCATATATTTT	CASSHSLGRAQRGNTIYF
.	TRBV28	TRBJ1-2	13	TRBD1	TGTGCCAGCAGTGATGGACAGGGACCTACATCCACCTTC	CASSDGQGPTSTF
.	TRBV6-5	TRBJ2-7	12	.	TGTGCCAGCAGGTCTGACAGCTACGAGCAGTACTTC	CASRSDSYEQYF
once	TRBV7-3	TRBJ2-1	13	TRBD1	TGTGCCAGCAGCCTACAGACAGGGGTTGAGCAGTTCTTC	CASSLQTGVEQFF
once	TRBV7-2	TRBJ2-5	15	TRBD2	TGTGCCAGCAGCTTGGTAGCGGGGGGCCGGGAGACCCAGTACTTC	CASSLVAGGRETQYF
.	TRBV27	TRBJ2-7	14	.	TGTGCCAGCGGACGAACAGGGGACTGGCACGAGCAGTACTTC	CASGRTGDWHEQYF
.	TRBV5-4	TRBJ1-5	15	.	TGTGCCAGCAGCCCAGAGACAGGACGAAATCAGCCCCAGCATTTT	CASSPETGRNQPQHF
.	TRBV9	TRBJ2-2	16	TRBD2	TGTGCCAGCAGACCGGGACTAGCGGGGGGACACGGGGAGCTGTTTTTT	CASRPGLAGGHGELFF
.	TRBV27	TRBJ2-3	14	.	TGTGCCAGCAGTTTATCGCAGAGCACAGATACGCAGTATTTT	CASSLSQSTDTQYF
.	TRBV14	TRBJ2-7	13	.	TGTGCCAGCAGCCAAGTCGTAGCCTACGAGCAGTACTTC	CASSQVVAYEQYF
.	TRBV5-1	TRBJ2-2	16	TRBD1	TGCGCCAGCAGCTTGCAGGGACAGGGTGACGTCGGGGAGCTGTTTTTT	CASSLQGQGDVGELFF
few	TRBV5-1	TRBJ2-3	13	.	TGCGCCAGCAGCTGGGCGAGCACAGATACGCAGTATTTT	CASSWASTDTQYF
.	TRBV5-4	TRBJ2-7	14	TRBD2	TGTGCCAGCAGCTTGTTGTCGGGGAGGGCCGAGCAGTACTTC	CASSLLSGRAEQYF
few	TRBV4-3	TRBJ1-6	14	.	TGCGCCAGCAGCGAGGGACACGCGGATTCACCCCTCCACTTT	CASSEGHADSPLHF
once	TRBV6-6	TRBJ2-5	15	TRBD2	TGTGCCAGCAGTTACTCTTCGCTTACGATAGCGGGAGAGTACTTC	CASSYSSLTIAGEYF
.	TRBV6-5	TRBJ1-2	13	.	TGTGCCAGCAGTTACTACGGGGTGGAAGGCTACACCTTC	CASSYYGVEGYTF
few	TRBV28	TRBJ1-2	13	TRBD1	TGTGCCAGCAGTCCAGGGGGTCTAGGAGGCTACACCTTC	CASSPGGLGGYTF
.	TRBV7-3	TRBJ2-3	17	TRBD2	TGTGCCAGCAGCTTAAAAGGGGCTAGCGGGGGGGCAGATACGCAGTATTTT	CASSLKGASGGADTQYF
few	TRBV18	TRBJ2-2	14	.	TGTGCCAGCTCACCAGTGACAGCAACCGGGGAGCTGTTTTTT	CASSPVTATGELFF
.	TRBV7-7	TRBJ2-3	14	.	TGTGCTAGCAGCTTATCGACAAACACAGATACGCAGTATTTT	CASSLSTNTDTQYF
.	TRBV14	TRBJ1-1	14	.	TGTGCCAGCAGCCCATGGACAGAGACCTATGAAGCTTTCTTT	CASSPWTETYEAFF
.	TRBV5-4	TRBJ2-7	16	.	TGTGCCAGCAGCCCGGAACTGGGGAGCGCGGGCTACGAGCAGTACTTC	CASSPELGSAGYEQYF
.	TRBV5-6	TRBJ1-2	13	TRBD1	TGTGCCAGCATCAGGGGGGACAACCTTGACTACACCTTC	CASIRGDNLDYTF
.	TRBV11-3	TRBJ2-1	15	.	TGTGCCAGCAGCCCGGGACAAGCAACCTACAATGAGCAGTTCTTC	CASSPGQATYNEQFF
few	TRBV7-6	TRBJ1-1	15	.	TGTGCCAGCAGCGGGCGCTTGGGGGCGAACACTGAAGCTTTCTTT	CASSGRLGANTEAFF
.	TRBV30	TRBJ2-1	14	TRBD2	TGTGCCTGGTGGGCCGGGGGGGCGTACAATGAGCAGTTCTTC	CAWWAGGAYNEQFF
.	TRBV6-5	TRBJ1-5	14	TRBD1	TGTGCCAGCAGTTTCTTGACAGGGGATCAGCCCCAGCATTTT	CASSFLTGDQPQHF
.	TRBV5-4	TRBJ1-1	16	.	TGTGCCAGCAGCTTGGACTTTTGGACAGAGAACACTGAAGCTTTCTTT	CASSLDFWTENTEAFF
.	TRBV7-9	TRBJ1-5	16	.	TGTGCCAGCAGCGCAGGACAGCAGTATAGCAATCAGCCCCAGCATTTT	CASSAGQQYSNQPQHF
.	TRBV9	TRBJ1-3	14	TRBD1	TGTGCCAGCAGCCTAGACAGGGCTGGAAACACCATATATTTT	CASSLDRAGNTIYF
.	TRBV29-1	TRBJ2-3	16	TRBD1	TGCAGCGTTCAGGGGGCCCACTCCCTTTCCACAGATACGCAGTATTTT	CSVQGAHSLSTDTQYF
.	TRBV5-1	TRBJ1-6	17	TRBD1	TGCGCCAGCAGCCCCGGGACAGGGGGCGGCTATAATTCACCCCTCCACTTT	CASSPGTGGGYNSPLHF
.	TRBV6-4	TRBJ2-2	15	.	TGTGCCAGCGCTGAGGGGGGGGCGCGTACCGGGGAGCTGTTTTTT	CASAEGGARTGELFF
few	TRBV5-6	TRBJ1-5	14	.	TGTGCCAGCAGCTTGGCGGGAGCTGATCAGCCCCAGCATTTT	CASSLAGADQPQHF
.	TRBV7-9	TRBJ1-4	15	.	TGTGCCAGCAGGTTTACAGAGTCAACTAATGAAAAACTGTTTTTT	CASRFTESTNEKLFF
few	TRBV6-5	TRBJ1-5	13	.	TGTGCCAGCAGTTACTCAATCGATCAGCCCCAGCATTTT	CASSYSIDQPQHF
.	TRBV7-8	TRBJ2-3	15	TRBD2	TGTGCCAGCAGACTAGGGAGGGTGAGTGCAGATACGCAGTATTTT	CASRLGRVSADTQYF
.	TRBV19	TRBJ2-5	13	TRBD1	TGTGCCAGTAGCGGGACAGTAACAGAGACCCAGTACTTC	CASSGTVTETQYF
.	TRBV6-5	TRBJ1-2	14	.	TGTGCCAGCAGCACCCAGCAGGGCCACTATGGCTACCCCTTC	CASSTQQGHYGYPF
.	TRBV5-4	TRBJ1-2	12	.	TGTGCCAGCAGCACAGGGACCTATGGCTACACCTTC	CASSTGTYGYTF
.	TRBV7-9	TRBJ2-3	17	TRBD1	TGTTCCAGCAGCTCGTTGGCGGGACAGGGTAGCACAGATACGCAGTATTTT	CSSSSLAGQGSTDTQYF
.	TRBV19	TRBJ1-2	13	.	TGTGCCAGTACCGAACGGGGTTTCTATGGCTACACCTTC	CASTERGFYGYTF